Presented here are 14 T cell receptor beta chains from one specimen sequenced in a study of low-dose radiotherapy and immunotherapy resistance in tumors. First-strand cDNA relied on TRAV- and TRBV-specific primers spanning alpha and beta chains. An approximately 19-cycle PCR with a constant-region primer and V-primer adapter amplified TCRs. TCRdb used MiXCR to reprocess the reads, holding one entry per CDR3 protein. The sample includes 13,000 or so distinct CDR3 sequences, 76% of them seen just once. The receptors come from a human donor with advanced metastatic prostate, ovarian, gallbladder or colorectal cancer (not recorded which). This table probably holds off-target reads from a library built for another chain.

The chain carries TRBV29-1 and TRBJ2-3, with 7 positions matching TRBD2. This CDR3 spans 16 amino acids. Trimming at V came to 4 bases and at J to 2 bases, leaving 12 bases not matched to a gene. Germline V CDR1 and CDR2: SQVTM, ANQGSEA. The CDR3 region has the DNA TGCAGCGTTGCAGGGACTATAAGCCCTAACACAGATACGCAGTATTTT. Translation gives CSVAGTISPNTDTQYF.

This chain links TRBV20-1 with TRBJ2-7; the match to TRBD1 covers 9 bases. Trimming cost V 4 bases and J 0 bases; bases outside gene matches: 7. Germline CDR1 DFQATT, CDR2 SNEGSKA (reference sequence). The CDR3 runs 15 residues. CDR3 amino acids: CSATPWGQGSYEQYF. DNA of the CDR3: TGCAGTGCTACCCCTTGGGGACAGGGCTCCTACGAGCAGTACTTC.

The rearrangement joins TRBV27 to TRBJ2-2; the D gene is possibly TRBD2 (6 bases). Trimming cost V 6 bases and J 7 bases, with 15 bases left between them. The length of the CDR3 is 14 residues. CDR1 MNHEY and CDR2 SMNVEV come from the germline V gene (reference sequence). In nucleotides, the CDR3 is TGTGCCAGCAGCCCCGGGGGACGGGACGGGGAGCTGTTTTTT. Its translation is CASSPGGRDGELFF.

J is TRBJ2-5 and V is TRBV20-1; 9 bases map to TRBD2. The CDR3 is made up of 15 amino acids. Germline-derived CDR1 and CDR2 are DFQATT and SNEGSKA (reference sequence). J gave up 5 bases and V 0 bases, and 7 bases lay outside the gene matches. The CDR3 DNA follows: TGCAGTGCTAGAGATCTCCTAGCGGGGTGGGAGACCCAGTACTTC. Residues: CSARDLLAGWETQYF.

V usage is TRBV30 and J usage is TRBJ1-2, with D possibly being TRBD1 (6 bases). CDR3 length equals 14 residues. Trimming shortened V by 0 bases and J by 4 bases, and 12 bases separated the two germline ends. Germline CDR1 GTSNPN, CDR2 SVGIG (reference sequence). CDR3 in amino acids: CAWSVGGQPYGYTF. The CDR3 DNA is TGTGCCTGGAGTGTCGGGGGCCAACCCTATGGCTACACCTTC.

The chain couples TRBV28 to TRBJ2-1; 13 positions agree with TRBD2. The junction had 6 bases not matched to a gene; V was cut back by 6 bases and J by 7 bases. CDR3 size: 15 residues. Germline CDR1 is MDHEN and CDR2 is SYDVKM. CDR3 sequence: CASSPGLAGLNEQFF. The CDR3 DNA reads TGTGCCAGCAGCCCGGGACTAGCGGGATTAAATGAGCAGTTCTTC.

This clonotype has just one count. The chain couples TRBV18 to TRBJ2-2; 8 bases map to TRBD1. From germline, CDR1 is KGHSH and CDR2 LQKENI. This CDR3 has 14 residues. Losses at the gene ends were 8 bases for V and 1 base for J; bases not matched to a gene: 3. CDR3 sequence: CASPGTGNTGELFF. The CDR3 DNA reads TGTGCCAGCCCCGGGACAGGGAACACCGGGGAGCTGTTTTTT. The complete variable domain, with remaining parts taken from reference TRBV18 and TRBJ2-2, reads NAGVMQNPRHLVRRRGQEARLRCSPMKGHSHVYWYRQLPEEGLKFMVYLQKENIIDESGMPKERFSAEFPKEGPSILRIQQVVRGDSAAYFCASPGTGNTGELFFGEGSRLTVL.

This chain uses TRBV4-1 with TRBJ2-2; no clear D gene. V lost 0 bases and J 6 bases, leaving 8 bases between the germline ends. Germline V gene lookup returns CDR1 MGHRA and CDR2 YSYEKL. The CDR3 loop spans 14 amino acids. The CDR3 DNA reads TGCGCCAGCAGCCAAGAGTCGAGAGCCGGGGAGCTGTTTTTT. Translation: CASSQESRAGELFF.

Note on this clonotype: The DNA is omitted, as the CDR3 cannot be located on it reliably, and the CDR3 follows TCRdb's listing. V gene TRBV1 combines with J gene TRBJ2-7; no check of the table's D call, TRBD2, against the DNA was made. TRBV1 is reported as a pseudogene. The CDR3 sequence runs 15 residues, both termini included. CDR3 protein: CASSQVASGSYEQYF.

V and J are TRBV29-1 and TRBJ2-3; 8 nucleotides line up with TRBD2. Germline CDR1 SQVTM, CDR2 ANQGSEA. J lost 0 bases, V lost 6 bases, and 5 bases had no gene match. The CDR3 totals 14 residues. The CDR3 spells CSVSSGWSTDTQYF. The CDR3 DNA is TGCAGCGTCTCTAGCGGGTGGAGCACAGATACGCAGTATTTT.

This sequence joins TRBV27 and TRBJ2-7, with 9 positions matching TRBD2. Germline V gene sequence: CDR1 MNHEY, CDR2 SMNVEV (reference sequence). V lost 3 bases to trimming and J lost 0 bases; unmatched junction nucleotides: 3. This CDR3 is 15 amino acids long. The CDR3 reads CASSLGGGASYEQYF. CDR3 nucleotides: TGTGCCAGCAGTTTGGGCGGGGGGGCCTCCTACGAGCAGTACTTC.

The chain recombines TRBV6-1 with TRBJ2-2, with 9 bases that match TRBD2. With 5 bases clipped from V and 6 bases from J, the junction kept 10 bases outside the gene matches. This CDR3 is 16 amino acids long. The germline gives CDR1 MNHNS, CDR2 SASEGT. CDR3 in amino acids: CASSNPGLASAGELFF. The CDR3 DNA reads TGTGCCAGCAGTAACCCGGGACTAGCATCAGCCGGGGAGCTGTTTTTT.

The V call is TRBV20-1, the J call TRBJ2-5, with 7 nucleotides matching TRBD1. Germline lookup yields CDR1 DFQATT and CDR2 SNEGSKA (reference sequence). The CDR3 spans 17 residues. V was pared by 1 base and J by 0 bases, with 11 bases of the junction left unmatched. The CDR3 loop is CSARGTGTDLYQETQYF. CDR3 sequence (DNA): TGCAGTGCTAGAGGGACCGGGACAGACTTGTACCAAGAGACCCAGTACTTC.

This clonotype was recorded a few times. This rearrangement joins TRBV28 to TRBJ2-3; TRBD2 aligns across 12 bases. The CDR3 consists of 16 residues. V lost 7 bases to trimming and J lost 2 bases; unmatched junction nucleotides: 7. Germline V gene lookup returns CDR1 MDHEN and CDR2 SYDVKM. In DNA form, the CDR3 reads TGTGCCAGCAACCCGGGACTAGCGGGTTTCACAGATACGCAGTATTTT. Residues: CASNPGLAGFTDTQYF.